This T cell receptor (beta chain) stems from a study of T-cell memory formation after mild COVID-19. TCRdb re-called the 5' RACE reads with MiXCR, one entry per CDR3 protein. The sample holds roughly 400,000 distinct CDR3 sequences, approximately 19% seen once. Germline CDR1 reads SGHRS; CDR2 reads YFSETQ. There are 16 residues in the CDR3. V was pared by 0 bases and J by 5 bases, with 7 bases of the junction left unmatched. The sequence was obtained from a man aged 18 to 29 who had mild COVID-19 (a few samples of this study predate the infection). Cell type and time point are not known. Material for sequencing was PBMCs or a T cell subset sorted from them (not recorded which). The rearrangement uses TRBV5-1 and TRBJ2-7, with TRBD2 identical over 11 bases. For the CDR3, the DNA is TGCGCCAGCAGCTTGGTAGCGGGGGGGCGTATGCACGAGCAGTACTTC. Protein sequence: CASSLVAGGRMHEQYF. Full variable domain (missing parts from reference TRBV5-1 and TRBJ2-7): KAGVTQTPRYLIKTRGQQVTLSCSPISGHRSVSWYQQTPGQGLQFLFEYFSETQRNKGNFPGRFSGRQFSNSRSEMNVSTLELGDSALYLCASSLVAGGRMHEQYFGPGTRLTVT.